These T cell receptor beta chains were read from a single sample in a study of response to subunit inactivated influenza vaccine. TCRdb called the RT-PCR reads again in MiXCR, with one record for every CDR3 protein. The sample records around 760,000 distinct CDR3 sequences, about 15% being singletons. This sample comprised PBMCs from blood, obtained 14 to 15 days before vaccination. These receptors originate from a man between 45 and 60 years old who received an inactivated influenza vaccine. CDR3s include the opening cysteine and the closing phenylalanine or tryptophan. The D gene is left open where the match is weak. The listing skips clone size in some rows; elsewhere it reads once, few, many or a size class.

j_call | clone_size | d_call | v_call | cdr3_aa | cdr3_nt
TRBJ2-7 | few | TRBD2 | TRBV4-3 | CASSRMASGGYYEQYF | TGCGCCAGCAGCCGTATGGCTAGCGGAGGCTACTACGAGCAGTACTTC
TRBJ2-7 | . | . | TRBV4-2 | CASSQGPVGGYEQYF | TGTGCCAGCAGCCAAGGCCCGGTCGGAGGGTACGAGCAGTACTTC
TRBJ1-5 | . | . | TRBV7-8 | CASSGEYSNQPQHF | TGTGCCAGCAGCGGGGAGTATAGCAATCAGCCCCAGCATTTT
TRBJ2-5 | few | TRBD2 | TRBV28 | CASSLPLGGGAWETQYF | TGTGCCAGCAGTCTACCACTAGGCGGGGGGGCTTGGGAGACCCAGTACTTC
TRBJ2-1 | . | TRBD1 | TRBV2 | CASSDSGQYYNEQFF | TGTGCCAGCAGTGATTCGGGACAGTACTACAATGAGCAGTTCTTC
TRBJ2-5 | . | . | TRBV6-2/TRBV6-3 | CASSRPNQETQYF | TGTGCCAGCAGCCGACCAAACCAAGAGACCCAGTACTTC
TRBJ1-5 | few | . | TRBV12-3/TRBV12-4 | CASSLVEGFGNQPQHF | TGTGCCAGCAGTTTAGTGGAAGGTTTCGGCAATCAGCCCCAGCATTTT
TRBJ2-5 | few | . | TRBV7-2 | CASSSWGETQYF | TGTGCCAGCAGCTCCTGGGGGGAGACCCAGTACTTC
TRBJ2-1 | . | . | TRBV20-1 | CSARAPGNEQFF | TGCAGTGCTAGGGCACCAGGAAATGAGCAGTTCTTC
TRBJ2-3 | . | . | TRBV29-1 | CSAGVATDTQYF | TGCAGCGCGGGAGTGGCAACAGATACGCAGTATTTT
TRBJ2-2 | many | TRBD2 | TRBV29-1 | CSVDLAGVTGELFF | TGCAGCGTTGATCTAGCGGGGGTCACCGGGGAGCTGTTTTTT
TRBJ2-5 | . | . | TRBV6-5 | CASSYSNLRIQETQYF | TGTGCCAGCAGTTACTCGAATCTTAGGATACAAGAGACCCAGTACTTC
TRBJ1-5 | . | . | TRBV20-1 | CSARDPRTNQPQHF | TGCAGTGCTAGAGATCCACGGACCAATCAGCCCCAGCATTTT
TRBJ2-1 | few | TRBD1 | TRBV9 | CASSARDRYEQFF | TGTGCCAGCAGCGCAAGGGACAGATATGAGCAGTTCTTC
TRBJ1-2 | many | . | TRBV29-1 | CSVGPGGQGHYGYTF | TGCAGCGTTGGGCCCGGAGGGCAGGGGCACTATGGCTACACCTTC
TRBJ1-5 | . | . | TRBV27 | CASSLLADYQPQHF | TGTGCCAGCAGTTTACTAGCAGATTATCAGCCCCAGCATTTT
TRBJ1-2 | many | . | TRBV4-3 | CASSQDRNNYGYTF | TGCGCCAGCAGCCAAGATCGGAACAACTATGGCTACACCTTC
TRBJ2-7 | . | TRBD2 | TRBV7-2 | CASSPGLAGFEQYF | TGTGCCAGCAGCCCTGGACTAGCGGGCTTCGAGCAGTACTTC
TRBJ2-2 | . | TRBD2 | TRBV5-1 | CASSLELANTGEMFF | TGCGCCAGCAGCTTGGAACTAGCGAACACCGGGGAGATGTTTTTT
TRBJ2-2 | . | TRBD1 | TRBV24-1 | CATSDSTGGAGELFF | TGTGCCACCAGTGACTCGACAGGGGGCGCCGGGGAGCTGTTTTTT
TRBJ1-5 | few | . | TRBV2 | CASSEGGVSNQPQHF | TGTGCCAGCAGTGAAGGGGGTGTTAGCAATCAGCCCCAGCATTTT
TRBJ2-5 | few | TRBD2 | TRBV28 | CASTKRVAGGTQYF | TGTGCCAGCACCAAAAGGGTAGCGGGAGGGACCCAGTACTTC
TRBJ2-1 | once | . | TRBV9 | CASSVTGTLNNEQFF | TGTGCCAGCAGCGTCACCGGGACATTGAACAATGAGCAGTTCTTC
TRBJ2-1 | many | . | TRBV6-5 | CASSSPYNEQFF | TGTGCCAGCAGTTCCCCTTACAATGAGCAGTTCTTC
TRBJ2-7 | . | TRBD2 | TRBV23-1 | CASSQTPGLADYEQYF | TGCGCCAGCAGTCAAACGCCGGGACTAGCGGACTACGAGCAGTACTTC
TRBJ1-5 | . | . | TRBV28 | CASSLAAPRFNQPQHF | TGTGCCAGCAGTTTAGCGGCCCCTCGGTTCAATCAGCCCCAGCATTTT
TRBJ2-1 | . | TRBD1 | TRBV4-3 | CASSQGTGGRSYNEQFF | TGCGCCAGCAGCCAGGGGACAGGGGGGCGAAGCTACAATGAGCAGTTCTTC
TRBJ2-1 | . | . | TRBV28 | CASSLWSTLKKNEQFF | TGTGCCAGCAGTTTATGGTCGACCCTAAAAAAGAATGAGCAGTTCTTC
TRBJ2-1 | . | . | TRBV12-3/TRBV12-4 | CASTQGSGNEQFF | TGTGCCAGCACCCAAGGGTCGGGCAATGAGCAGTTCTTC
TRBJ2-1 | many | . | TRBV14 | CASSQDRALIRANEQFF | TGTGCCAGCAGCCAAGATCGGGCTTTGATTAGGGCCAATGAGCAGTTCTTC
TRBJ2-5 | . | TRBD2 | TRBV28 | CASSFRLSGGSQETQYF | TGTGCCAGCAGTTTCCGATTGAGCGGGGGGAGCCAAGAGACCCAGTACTTC
TRBJ2-7 | many | . | TRBV5-6 | CASSLMETYEQYF | TGTGCCAGCAGCTTAATGGAGACCTACGAGCAGTACTTC
TRBJ2-1 | . | TRBD2 | TRBV24-1 | CATSDLPGTSGHNEQFF | TGTGCCACCAGTGATTTGCCCGGGACTAGCGGGCACAATGAGCAGTTCTTC
TRBJ2-7 | . | . | TRBV29-1 | CSVEGGAREQYF | TGCAGCGTTGAAGGGGGGGCACGGGAGCAGTACTTC
TRBJ2-1 | . | TRBD2 | TRBV4-3 | CASSHVLAGGYNEQFF | TGCGCCAGCAGCCACGTACTAGCGGGAGGGTACAATGAGCAGTTCTTC
TRBJ2-7 | . | TRBD1 | TRBV28 | CASSTSGTGGTNEQYF | TGTGCCAGCAGTACCTCCGGGACAGGGGGCACAAACGAGCAGTACTTC
TRBJ2-2 | . | TRBD1 | TRBV5-1 | CASSPGQVNPRTGELFF | TGCGCCAGCAGCCCGGGACAGGTCAACCCCCGGACCGGGGAGCTGTTTTTT